This record concerns one TCR beta chain sequence. Which antigen it targets is not known. No per-base quality is available; no much larger clone lies one base away. Libraries were prepared through the immunoSEQ multiplex PCR assay. A mixture of 60 forward primers for TCR Vbeta segments and 13 reverse primers for TCR Jbeta segments was used in the multiplex PCR. Amplification of the CDR3 region of rearranged TCR beta genes was performed with a multiplex PCR assay on genomic DNA. Amplified TCR beta libraries were sequenced as 87-base-pair reads on the Illumina HiSeq System. As for the original processing: A later analysis counted tens of millions of unique TCR beta chains across the 690 or so repertoires, and some 12 million of these chains were shared by at least two donors. Raw reads were error-corrected and collapsed into unique sequences with a nearest-neighbor algorithm that merged closely related sequences to remove PCR and sequencing errors. CDR3 sequences were aligned to IMGT reference sequences to assign V, D and J gene segments. For a sequence to be retained, a match of at least six nucleotides to both a V gene segment and a J gene segment was required. Rearrangements were called productive when the CDR3 lacked stop codons and stayed in frame with V and J; all others were non-productive. Following IMGT convention, CDR3 was defined as the stretch from the second conserved V-encoded cysteine up to the conserved J-encoded phenylalanine. Sequences without an unambiguous match to a single V gene segment were excluded from the earlier analysis of 587 of the donors. In an earlier analysis of around 590 of the donors, a V segment was called functional when productive rearrangements were above 56.7%, and segregating when the standard deviation between donors exceeded 5%. A statistical classification framework was built to diagnose cytomegalovirus status from the catalog of TCR beta chain sequences. V and J gene assignment, in a later analysis, came from comparing TCR nucleotide sequences with IMGT/GENE-DB human TR gene sequences. In a later analysis, CDR3 sequences and most-parsimonious VDJ recombination scenarios were assigned using the TCRdist pipeline. In a later analysis, each TCR beta chain was defined by its CDR3 amino acid sequence together with its V-gene family, and reads without a unique V-gene family were excluded. A later analysis removed over 500 highly shared, low-generation-probability nucleotide sequences to deal with suspected cross-contamination and a sequencing artifact. For each public chain, a later analysis derived a clonal expansion index from normalized ranks of inferred template counts within each repertoire. Generation probabilities in a later analysis came from a VDJ recombination model fitted to out-of-frame rearrangements, and those results were checked against IGoR. Hypergeometric tests were used in a later analysis to score TCR-TCR, TCR-HLA and TCR-CMV co-occurrence, with a repertoire-size bias correction applied to the TCR pairs. To estimate false discovery rates, a later analysis permuted the HLA or CMV assignments 20 times. In a later analysis, co-occurring TCRs were grouped using DBSCAN, and TCRdist sequence similarity was added for clustering within HLA-allele-positive subsets. Repertoires with fewer than 30,000 or more than 120,000 public chains, plus five repertoires with anomalous nucleotide sharing, were excluded from co-occurrence clustering. The table comes from immuneACCESS by way of TCRdb, which keeps in-frame sequences with V and J called. Part of the clones is missing from these tables; in studies checked, under half for an unresolved V gene and the rest for unknown reasons. V and J calls and clone size are those listed in that table; D and trimming were worked out from the DNA. The sample profile shows about 180,000 clones; around 77% of them were found once. The ten largest account for under 2.5% of the sample.

The CDR3 measures 14 amino acids from cysteine to phenylalanine. Only the CDR3 region is kept as DNA, spanning 42 bases read in frame from base 1. CDR1 is given as WNHNN and CDR2 as SYGVQD, both from the germline V gene (reference sequence). The junction carries 12 bases between V and J, which are trimmed by 3 bases and 3 bases respectively. The cohort comprised 550 to 700 healthy bone marrow donors. Cohort members were all nominally healthy when sampled, although unrecorded immune exposures were likely present. The donor was CMV seronegative and was included in the group of about 350 seronegative cohort members. Each donor provided a peripheral blood sample, and peripheral blood mononuclear cells were used for TCR beta sequencing. Genomic DNA was extracted from the blood cell samples with the Qiagen DNeasy Blood Extraction Kit. These data come from a study of cytomegalovirus exposure and HLA in healthy donors (dated by TCRdb to 2016 to 2017). Context from the whole study: An earlier analysis of some 550 of the donors reported roughly 300 Gb of sequence data and roughly 100 million unique TCR beta sequences from approximately 180 million T cells. Roughly 300 gigabases of sequencing data and around 88 million unique TCR sequences made up an early release that covered over 550 HLA-typed donors. Among the roughly 370 genotyped donors, 81% belonged to the genetic ancestry cluster associated with self-reported Caucasian donors. The study was designed to test whether signatures of past pathogen exposure could be identified by cataloging public T cell receptors. The study profiled the T cell repertoires of more than 500 subjects by immunosequencing and related them to cytomegalovirus serostatus. A separate validation cohort of about 110 different subjects was used in addition to the roughly 670-subject first cohort. The study combined high-throughput TCR immunosequencing, statistical association of individual TCRs with disease status, and machine learning to predict cytomegalovirus infection status. In a later analysis, previously published TCR beta repertoires from 666 donors were re-analyzed and high-resolution HLA genotyping was added so that TCR occurrence patterns could be studied. In the later analysis, no new phenotypic data were used to find candidate immune exposures; instead, reliance was placed on TCR beta sequences and their occurrence across donors. To decide whether each TCR beta V gene segment behaved as functional or pseudogenic, an earlier analysis of some 580 of the donors relied on high-throughput TCR beta sequencing. Donor age, sex, ethnicity and CMV serostatus were compiled alongside the repertoire data. In a later genetic analysis, genome-wide SNP genotypes for about 65% of the 666 donors were used, and that subset was treated as a discovery cohort. Every discovery cohort repertoire had been produced on one sequencing platform. HLA typing included class I and class II loci at four-digit resolution. Typing coverage differed by locus: A, B, C, DRB1 and DQB1 were typed in roughly 620-640 donors, DQA1 in 522, DPA1 in approximately 610, and DPB1 in 450 to 480. About five DR-DQ haplotypes were treated as single units for association and clustering because of strong linkage in the cohort. Across 300 to 400 genotyped donors of the cohort, an average of about 200,000 unique TCR beta nucleotide sequences per donor were sequenced, and 15% to 20% of those sequences were non-productive. Overall results and qualifications from the work: Some IMGT-functional V segments, including TRBV6-2 and TRBV6-3, could not be told apart with the 87-base-pair reads, so those segments were excluded. This cohort had only TCR beta chains sequenced, and the lack of alpha or paired-chain data limited which features could be detected. The classifier was reported to diagnose cytomegalovirus status with high specificity and sensitivity in both the original cohort and the validation cohort. In a later analysis, HLA-associated TCR beta chains were found to be more clonally expanded and to have lower generation probabilities than equally common non-associated chains. Roughly uniform sequencing depth across donors was assumed in presence/absence analyses, although this assumption may not hold. In a later analysis, several top co-occurrence clusters were reported to appear linked to parvovirus B19, influenza, CMV and Epstein-Barr virus. In the study, around 160 TCR beta chains were listed as associated with cytomegalovirus. A cluster of highly shared sequence variants was judged likely to represent a technical artifact of the sequencing pipeline. Assigning TCR associations to individual alleles was difficult when HLA alleles, especially DR and DQ, strongly co-occurred. Because some donors lacked HLA typing at each locus, the association tests relied only on the typed subset. According to the authors, the approach could potentially be generalized to other disease states and immunological phenotypes. Most CMV-associated TCR beta chains appeared to be HLA-restricted in a later analysis, and the HLA associations seemed to be driven largely by CMV exposure. While some public TCRs were present in many individuals, most TCR sequences turned up only very rarely across donors. According to a later analysis, TCR association rates differed among HLA loci, with DRB1 alleles showing the most associated TCRs and HLA-C alleles showing the fewest. A later analysis associated about 18,000 TCR beta sequences with specific HLA alleles at a false discovery rate of 0.05. Seventeen rarely observed V segments, including chromosome 9 orphons, were excluded from the earlier analysis of about 600 of the donors because counts were too low. An association between a missense DCLRE1C variant and V-gene and J-gene trimming of TCR beta chains was found in a later genetic analysis and replicated in an independent cohort. CMV serostatus was the only immune exposure information available for the cohort. Linkage disequilibrium might explain the correlated functional status among segregating V segments, but an unknown experimental factor could not be excluded. In vitro tests confirmed that three of the cytomegalovirus-associated TCR beta chains recognize cytomegalovirus antigens. An earlier analysis of 587 of the donors showed that most TCR beta V segments appeared in productive rearrangements either about 87% or about 30% of the time, which broadly matched IMGT annotations. A later genetic analysis reported fewer N-insertions in productive TCRs among donors in an Asian-associated ancestry cluster than the roughly 670-donor mean. A further reported finding was that TCR beta sequences accurately predicted the HLA-A and HLA-B alleles for most subjects in the first cohort.

This sequence was found in a man aged 55 to 70 in good health and CMV-seronegative. Material for sequencing was PBMCs. The chain employs TRBV10-1 and TRBJ2-7, with a tentative D gene TRBD1 over 5 matching bases. In nucleotide form, the sequence is TGCGCCAGCAGTGACAGGGCCTACAACTACGAGCAGTACTTC. This encodes CASSDRAYNYEQYF.